The source of this T cell receptor beta chain is a study of CD8 T cells in ankylosing spondylitis. A single record per CDR3 protein comes from TCRdb applying MiXCR to the 5' RACE reads. The sample holds 350,000 or so distinct CDR3 sequences, around 15% seen once. The CDR3 loop spans 17 amino acids. Germline V gene sequence: CDR1 SEHNR, CDR2 FQNEAQ (reference sequence). Trimming stripped 5 bases from V and 6 bases from J, with 24 bases between. This chain joins TRBV7-9 and TRBJ2-3; no clear D gene. The sequencing sample was made of blood, either unsorted or a sorted T cell fraction (not recorded which). The sequence was obtained from a male donor with ankylosing spondylitis or in good health (not recorded which). CDR3: CASSRPRTARDVDTQYF. Written as DNA, the CDR3 is TGTGCCAGCAGCAGACCAAGGACGGCTCGCGATGTGGATACGCAGTATTTT.